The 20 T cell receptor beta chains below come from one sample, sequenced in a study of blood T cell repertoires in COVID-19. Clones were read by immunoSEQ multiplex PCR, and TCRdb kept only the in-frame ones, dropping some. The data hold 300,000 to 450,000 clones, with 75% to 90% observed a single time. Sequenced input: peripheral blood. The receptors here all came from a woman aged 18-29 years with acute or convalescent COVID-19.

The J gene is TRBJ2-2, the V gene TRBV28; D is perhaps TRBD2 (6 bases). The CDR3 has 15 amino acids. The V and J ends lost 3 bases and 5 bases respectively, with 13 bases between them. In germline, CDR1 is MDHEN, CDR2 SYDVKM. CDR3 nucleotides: TGTGCCAGCAGTTTCGGTCCCAGCGGGACCGGGGAGCTGTTTTTT. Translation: CASSFGPSGTGELFF.

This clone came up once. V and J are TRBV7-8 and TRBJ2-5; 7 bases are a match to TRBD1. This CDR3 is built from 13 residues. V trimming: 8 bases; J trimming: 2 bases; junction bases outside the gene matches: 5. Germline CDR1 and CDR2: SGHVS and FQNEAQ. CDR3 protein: CASGTGVQETQYF. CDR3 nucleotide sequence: TGTGCCAGCGGAACAGGGGTTCAAGAGACCCAGTACTTC.

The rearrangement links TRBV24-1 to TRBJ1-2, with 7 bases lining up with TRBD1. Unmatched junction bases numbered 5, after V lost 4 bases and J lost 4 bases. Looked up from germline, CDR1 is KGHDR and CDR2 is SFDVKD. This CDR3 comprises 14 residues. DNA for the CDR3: TGTGCCACCAGTGACCTCGGGACAGCCTATGGCTACACCTTC. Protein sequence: CATSDLGTAYGYTF.

In DNA form, the CDR3 reads TGTGCCAGCAGTTTACAGCGAACCAATTCACCCCTCCACTTT. It translates to CASSLQRTNSPLHF. This rearrangement joins TRBV27 to TRBJ1-6, with D unresolved. The CDR3 loop spans 14 amino acids. Trimming removed 2 bases at V and 7 bases at J, with 9 bases between. The germline V gene encodes CDR1 MNHEY and CDR2 SMNVEV (reference sequence).

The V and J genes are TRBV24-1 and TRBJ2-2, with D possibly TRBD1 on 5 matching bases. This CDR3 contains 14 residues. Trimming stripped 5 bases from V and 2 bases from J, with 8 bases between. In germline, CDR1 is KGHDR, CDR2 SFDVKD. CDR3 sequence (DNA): TGTGCCACCAGTGCACAGGCTAACACCGGGGAGCTGTTTTTT. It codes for CATSAQANTGELFF.

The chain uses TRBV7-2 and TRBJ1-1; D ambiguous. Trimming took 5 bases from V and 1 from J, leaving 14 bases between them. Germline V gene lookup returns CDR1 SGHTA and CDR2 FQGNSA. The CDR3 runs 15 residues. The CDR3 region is CASSIQQSANTEAFF. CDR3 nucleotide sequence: TGTGCCAGCAGCATACAACAGTCCGCGAACACTGAAGCTTTCTTT.

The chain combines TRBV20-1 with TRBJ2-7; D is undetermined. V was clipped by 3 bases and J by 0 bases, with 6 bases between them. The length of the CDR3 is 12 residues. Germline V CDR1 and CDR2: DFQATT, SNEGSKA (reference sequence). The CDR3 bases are TGCAGTGCTAGTCTAAGCTCCTACGAGCAGTACTTC. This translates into CSASLSSYEQYF.

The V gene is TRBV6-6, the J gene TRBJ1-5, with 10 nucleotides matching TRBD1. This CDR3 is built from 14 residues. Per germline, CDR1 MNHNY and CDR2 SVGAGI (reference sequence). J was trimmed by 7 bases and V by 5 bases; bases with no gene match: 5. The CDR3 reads CASSRQGAEQPQHF. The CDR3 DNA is TGTGCCAGCAGTAGACAGGGGGCTGAGCAGCCCCAGCATTTT.

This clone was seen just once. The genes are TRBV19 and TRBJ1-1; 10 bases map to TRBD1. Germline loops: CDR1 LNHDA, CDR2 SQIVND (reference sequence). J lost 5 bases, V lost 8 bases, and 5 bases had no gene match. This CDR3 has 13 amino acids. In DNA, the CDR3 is TGTGCCAGTGAGGGACAGGGGAAAACTGAAGCTTTCTTT. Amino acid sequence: CASEGQGKTEAFF.

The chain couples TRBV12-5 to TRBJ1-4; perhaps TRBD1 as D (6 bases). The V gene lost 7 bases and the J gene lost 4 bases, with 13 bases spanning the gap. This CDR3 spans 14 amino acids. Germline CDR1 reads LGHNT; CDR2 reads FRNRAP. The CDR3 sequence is CASDAGTNNEKLFF. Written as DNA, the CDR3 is TGTGCTAGTGACGCCGGGACAAATAATGAAAAACTGTTTTTT.

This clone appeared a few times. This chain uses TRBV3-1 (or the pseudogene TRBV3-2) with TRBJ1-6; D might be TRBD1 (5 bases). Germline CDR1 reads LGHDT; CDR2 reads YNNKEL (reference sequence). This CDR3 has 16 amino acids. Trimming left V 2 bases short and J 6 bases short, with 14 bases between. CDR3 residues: CASSQTGGGSNSPLHF. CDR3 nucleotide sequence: TGTGCCAGCAGCCAAACGGGGGGTGGGAGTAATTCACCCCTCCACTTT.

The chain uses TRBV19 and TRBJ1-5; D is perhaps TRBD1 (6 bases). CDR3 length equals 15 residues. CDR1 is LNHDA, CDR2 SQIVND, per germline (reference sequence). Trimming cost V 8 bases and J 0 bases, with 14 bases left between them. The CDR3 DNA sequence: TGTGCCAGTGTCCCAGGGGCCCTTAGCAATCAGCCCCAGCATTTT. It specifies CASVPGALSNQPQHF. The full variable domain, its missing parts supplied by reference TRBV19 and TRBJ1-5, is DGGITQSPKYLFRKEGQNVTLSCEQNLNHDAMYWYRQDPGQGLRLIYYSQIVNDFQKGDIAEGYSVSREKKESFPLTVTSAQKNPTAFYLCASVPGALSNQPQHFGDGTRLSIL.

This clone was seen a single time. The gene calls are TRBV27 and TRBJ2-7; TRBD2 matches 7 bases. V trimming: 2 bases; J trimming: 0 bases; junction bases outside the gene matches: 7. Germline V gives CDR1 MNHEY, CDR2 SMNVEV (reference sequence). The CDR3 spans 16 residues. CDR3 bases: TGTGCCAGCAGTTTAATCGGGGCTAGCGGCTCCTACGAGCAGTACTTC. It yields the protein CASSLIGASGSYEQYF.

The CDR3 sequence is CASSQESTGGWSTGELFF. The CDR3 region has the DNA TGCGCCAGCAGCCAAGAAAGTACCGGGGGATGGAGCACCGGGGAGCTGTTTTTT. The rearrangement joins TRBV4-1 to TRBJ2-2; maybe TRBD2 (6 bases). This CDR3 comprises 18 residues. Germline V gives CDR1 MGHRA, CDR2 YSYEKL. V shed 0 bases and J shed 4 bases, with 18 bases lying between them.

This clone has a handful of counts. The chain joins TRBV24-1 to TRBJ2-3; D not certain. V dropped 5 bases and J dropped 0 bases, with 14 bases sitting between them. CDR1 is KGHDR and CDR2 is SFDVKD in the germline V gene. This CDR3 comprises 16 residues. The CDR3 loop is CATSALPGRSTDTQYF. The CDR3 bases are TGTGCCACCAGTGCCTTACCGGGTCGTAGCACAGATACGCAGTATTTT.

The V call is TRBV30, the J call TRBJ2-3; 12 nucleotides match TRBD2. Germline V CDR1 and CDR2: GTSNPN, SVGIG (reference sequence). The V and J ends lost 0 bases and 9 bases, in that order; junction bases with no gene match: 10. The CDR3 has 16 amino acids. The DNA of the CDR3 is TGTGCCTGGAGTGTTGGGACTAGCGGGCTTGACGACACGCAGTATTTT. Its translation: CAWSVGTSGLDDTQYF. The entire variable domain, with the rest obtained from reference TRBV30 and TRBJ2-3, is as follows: SQTIHQWPATLVQPVGSPLSLECTVEGTSNPNLYWYRQAAGRGLQLLFYSVGIGQISSEVPQNLSASRPQDRQFILSSKKLLLSDSGFYLCAWSVGTSGLDDTQYFGPGTRLTVL.

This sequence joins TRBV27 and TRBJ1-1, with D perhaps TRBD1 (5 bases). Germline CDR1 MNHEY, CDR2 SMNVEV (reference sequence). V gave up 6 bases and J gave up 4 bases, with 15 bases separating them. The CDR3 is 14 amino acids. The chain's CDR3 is CASSLQGGSTEAFF. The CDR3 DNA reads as TGTGCCAGCAGCCTTCAGGGCGGAAGCACTGAAGCTTTCTTT.

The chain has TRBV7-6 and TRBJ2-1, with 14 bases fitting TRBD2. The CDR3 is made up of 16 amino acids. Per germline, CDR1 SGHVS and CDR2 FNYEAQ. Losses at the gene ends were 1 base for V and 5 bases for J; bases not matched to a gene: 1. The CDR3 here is CASSLGLAGGNNEQFF. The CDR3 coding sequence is TGTGCCAGCAGCTTAGGACTAGCGGGAGGGAACAATGAGCAGTTCTTC.

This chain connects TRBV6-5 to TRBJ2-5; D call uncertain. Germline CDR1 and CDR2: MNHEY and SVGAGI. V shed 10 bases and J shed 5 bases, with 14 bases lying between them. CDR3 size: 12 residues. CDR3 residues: CATSSRMETQYF. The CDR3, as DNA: TGTGCCACCAGCAGCAGGATGGAGACCCAGTACTTC.

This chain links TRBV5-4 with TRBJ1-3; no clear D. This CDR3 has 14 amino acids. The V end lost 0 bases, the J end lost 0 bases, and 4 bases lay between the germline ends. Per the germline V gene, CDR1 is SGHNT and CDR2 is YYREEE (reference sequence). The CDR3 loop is CASSLGDSGNTIYF. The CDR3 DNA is TGTGCCAGCAGCTTGGGAGACTCTGGAAACACCATATATTTT.